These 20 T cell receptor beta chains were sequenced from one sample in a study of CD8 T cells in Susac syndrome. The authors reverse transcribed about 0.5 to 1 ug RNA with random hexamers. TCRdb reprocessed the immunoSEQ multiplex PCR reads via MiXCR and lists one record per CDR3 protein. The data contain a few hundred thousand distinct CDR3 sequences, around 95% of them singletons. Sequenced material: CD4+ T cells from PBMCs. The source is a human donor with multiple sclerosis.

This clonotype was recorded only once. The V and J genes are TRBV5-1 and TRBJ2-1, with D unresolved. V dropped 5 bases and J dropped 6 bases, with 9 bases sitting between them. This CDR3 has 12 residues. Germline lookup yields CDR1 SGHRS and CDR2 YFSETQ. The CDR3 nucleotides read TGCGCCAGCAGTTTAGACTTCAATGAGCAGTTCTTC. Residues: CASSLDFNEQFF.

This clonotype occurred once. In DNA form, the CDR3 reads TGCAGCGTGGGACAGCAAAATCAGCCCCAGCATTTT. Protein: CSVGQQNQPQHF. The chain uses TRBV29-1 and TRBJ1-5; 7 positions agree with TRBD1. The V gene end was trimmed by 6 bases and the J gene end by 4 bases; junction bases not matched to a gene: 3. The CDR3 has 12 amino acids. The germline V gene encodes CDR1 SQVTM and CDR2 ANQGSEA.

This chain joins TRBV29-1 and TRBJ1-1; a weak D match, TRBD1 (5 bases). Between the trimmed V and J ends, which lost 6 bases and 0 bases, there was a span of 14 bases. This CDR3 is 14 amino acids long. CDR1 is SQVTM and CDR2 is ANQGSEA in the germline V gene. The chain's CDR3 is CSVHQGSMNTEAFF. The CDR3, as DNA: TGCAGCGTGCACCAGGGCTCTATGAACACTGAAGCTTTCTTT.

As DNA, the CDR3 is TGTGCCAGCAGCGTCCCAACAGGGGCCGGGGGCTACACCTTC. Translated, it gives CASSVPTGAGGYTF. The gene calls are TRBV7-9 and TRBJ1-2; the match to TRBD1 covers 7 bases. Trimming removed 5 bases from V and 8 bases from J; junction bases left unmatched: 11. The CDR3 has 14 amino acids. CDR1 and CDR2 (germline): SEHNR, FQNEAQ (reference sequence).

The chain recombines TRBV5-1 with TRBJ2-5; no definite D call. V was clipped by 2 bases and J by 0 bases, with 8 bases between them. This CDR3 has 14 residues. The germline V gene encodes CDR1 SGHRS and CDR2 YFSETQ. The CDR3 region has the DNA TGCGCCAGCAGCTTCGCCCCGTACCAAGAGACCCAGTACTTC. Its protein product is CASSFAPYQETQYF.

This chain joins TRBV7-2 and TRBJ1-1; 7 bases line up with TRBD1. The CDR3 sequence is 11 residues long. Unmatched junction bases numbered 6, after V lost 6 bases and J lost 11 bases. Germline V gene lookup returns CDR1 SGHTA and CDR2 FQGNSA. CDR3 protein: CASSLVQGAFF. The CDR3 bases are TGTGCCAGCAGTTTGGTACAGGGGGCTTTCTTT.

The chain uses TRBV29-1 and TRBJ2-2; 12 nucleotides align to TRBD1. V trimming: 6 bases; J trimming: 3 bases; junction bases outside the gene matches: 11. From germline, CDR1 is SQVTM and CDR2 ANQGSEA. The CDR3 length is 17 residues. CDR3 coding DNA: TGCAGCGTATCCCACCCGGGACAGGGGGCTTACACCGGGGAGCTGTTTTTT. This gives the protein CSVSHPGQGAYTGELFF.

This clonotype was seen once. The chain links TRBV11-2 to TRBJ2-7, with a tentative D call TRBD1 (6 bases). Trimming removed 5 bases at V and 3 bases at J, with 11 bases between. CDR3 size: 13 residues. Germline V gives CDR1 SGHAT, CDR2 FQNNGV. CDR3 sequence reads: CASSVDRIYEQYF. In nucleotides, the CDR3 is TGTGCCAGCAGCGTGGACAGAATCTACGAGCAGTACTTC.

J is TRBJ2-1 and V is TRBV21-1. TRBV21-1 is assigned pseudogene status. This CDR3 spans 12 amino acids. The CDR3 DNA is TGTGCCAGCAGCAATATAATAGCCGAGCGGTTCTTC. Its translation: CASSNIIAERFF.

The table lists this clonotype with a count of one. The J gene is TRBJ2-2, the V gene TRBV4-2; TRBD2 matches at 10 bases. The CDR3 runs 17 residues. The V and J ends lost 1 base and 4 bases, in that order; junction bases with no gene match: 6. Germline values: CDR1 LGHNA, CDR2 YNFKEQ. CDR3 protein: CASSQVWSGGATGELFF. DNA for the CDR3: TGTGCCAGCAGCCAAGTCTGGAGCGGGGGGGCCACCGGGGAGCTGTTTTTT.

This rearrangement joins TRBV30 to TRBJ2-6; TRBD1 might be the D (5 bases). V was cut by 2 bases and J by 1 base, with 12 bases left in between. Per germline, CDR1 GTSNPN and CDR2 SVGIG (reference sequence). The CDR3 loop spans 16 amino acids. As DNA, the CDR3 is TGTGCCTGGAGTTGGGTAAGGGGATCTGGGGCCAACGTCCTGACTTTC. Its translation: CAWSWVRGSGANVLTF. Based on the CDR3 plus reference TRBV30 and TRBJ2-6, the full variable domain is SQTIHQWPATLVQPVGSPLSLECTVEGTSNPNLYWYRQAAGRGLQLLFYSVGIGQISSEVPQNLSASRPQDRQFILSSKKLLLSDSGFYLCAWSWVRGSGANVLTFGAGSRLTVL.

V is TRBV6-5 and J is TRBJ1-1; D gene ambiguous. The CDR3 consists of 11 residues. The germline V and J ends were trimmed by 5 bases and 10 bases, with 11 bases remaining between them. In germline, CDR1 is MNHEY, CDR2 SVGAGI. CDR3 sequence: CASSPGGPAFF. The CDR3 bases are TGTGCCAGCAGTCCCGGTGGGCCAGCTTTCTTT.

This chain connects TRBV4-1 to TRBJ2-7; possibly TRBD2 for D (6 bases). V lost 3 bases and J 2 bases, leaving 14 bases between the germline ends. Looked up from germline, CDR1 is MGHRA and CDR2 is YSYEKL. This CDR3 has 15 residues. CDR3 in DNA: TGCGCCAGCAGCCATGATGCGGGACTCACCTACGAGCAGTACTTC. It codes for CASSHDAGLTYEQYF.

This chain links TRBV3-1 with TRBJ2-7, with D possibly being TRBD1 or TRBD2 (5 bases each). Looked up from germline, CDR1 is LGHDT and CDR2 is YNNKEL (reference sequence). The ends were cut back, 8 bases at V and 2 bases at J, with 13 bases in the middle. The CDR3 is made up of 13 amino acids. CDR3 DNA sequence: TGTGCCAGCGCGAGTTGGGGGACCTACGAGCAGTACTTC. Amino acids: CASASWGTYEQYF.

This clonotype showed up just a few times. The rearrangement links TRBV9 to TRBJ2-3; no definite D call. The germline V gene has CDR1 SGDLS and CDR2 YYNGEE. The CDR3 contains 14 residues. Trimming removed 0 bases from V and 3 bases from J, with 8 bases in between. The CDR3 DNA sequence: TGTGCCAGCAGCGTAGCTCCCCGAACAGATACGCAGTATTTT. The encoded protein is CASSVAPRTDTQYF. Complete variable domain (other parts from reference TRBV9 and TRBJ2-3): DSGVTQTPKHLITATGQRVTLRCSPRSGDLSVYWYQQSLDQGLQFLIQYYNGEERAKGNILERFSAQQFPDLHSELNLSSLELGDSALYFCASSVAPRTDTQYFGPGTRLTVL.

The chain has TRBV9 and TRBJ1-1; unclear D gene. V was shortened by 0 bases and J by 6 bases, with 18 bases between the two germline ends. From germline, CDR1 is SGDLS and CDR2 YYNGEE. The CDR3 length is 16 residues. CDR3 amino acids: CASSVGFVGRRAEAFF. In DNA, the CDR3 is TGTGCCAGCAGCGTAGGTTTTGTAGGGCGGCGAGCTGAAGCTTTCTTT. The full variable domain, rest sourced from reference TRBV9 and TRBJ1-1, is DSGVTQTPKHLITATGQRVTLRCSPRSGDLSVYWYQQSLDQGLQFLIQYYNGEERAKGNILERFSAQQFPDLHSELNLSSLELGDSALYFCASSVGFVGRRAEAFFGQGTRLTVV.

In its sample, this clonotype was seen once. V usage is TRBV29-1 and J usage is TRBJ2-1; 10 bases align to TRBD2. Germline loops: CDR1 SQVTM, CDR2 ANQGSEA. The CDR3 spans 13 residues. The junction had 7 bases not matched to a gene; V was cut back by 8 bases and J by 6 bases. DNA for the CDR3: TGCAGCTCCAGAGCGGGGGGGCGCAATGAGCAGTTCTTC. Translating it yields CSSRAGGRNEQFF.

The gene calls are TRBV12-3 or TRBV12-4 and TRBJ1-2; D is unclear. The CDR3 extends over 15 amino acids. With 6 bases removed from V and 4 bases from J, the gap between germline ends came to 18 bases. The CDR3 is CASSLRWGVGYGYTF. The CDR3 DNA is TGTGCCAGCAGCTTGCGATGGGGAGTCGGCTATGGCTACACCTTC.

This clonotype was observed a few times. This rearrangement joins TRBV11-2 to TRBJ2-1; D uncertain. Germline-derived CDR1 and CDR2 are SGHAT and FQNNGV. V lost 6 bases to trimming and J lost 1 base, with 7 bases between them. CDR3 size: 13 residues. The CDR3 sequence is CASRLSSYNEQFF. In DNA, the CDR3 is TGTGCCAGCAGGCTTAGTTCCTACAATGAGCAGTTCTTC.

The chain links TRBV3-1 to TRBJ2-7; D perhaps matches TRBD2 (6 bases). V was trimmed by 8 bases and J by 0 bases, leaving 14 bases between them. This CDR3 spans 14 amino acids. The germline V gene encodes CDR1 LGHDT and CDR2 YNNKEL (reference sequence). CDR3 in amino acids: CASGWGVLSYEQYF. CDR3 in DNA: TGTGCCAGCGGCTGGGGGGTCCTCTCCTACGAGCAGTACTTC.